A single sample gave rise to the 4 T cell receptor beta chains below, sequenced in a study of Graves' ophthalmopathy and Graves' hyperthyroidism. Amplifying from RNA transcripts, the study obtained TCR beta CDR3 regions. HTBI-primed RT-PCR formed the first round, and a multiplex PCR formed the second. In TCRdb, the multiplex PCR reads were re-called with MiXCR into one record per CDR3 protein. The data contain some 1.1 million distinct CDR3 sequences, about 40% of them seen just once; the ten biggest clones take up roughly 10%. The source material was peripheral blood or thyroid tissue (not recorded which). Source of these receptors: an adult man with Graves' hyperthyroidism.

This clonotype was observed at least ten times. The chain carries TRBV15 and TRBJ1-4; D not certain. Looked up from germline, CDR1 is LNHNV and CDR2 is YYDKDF (reference sequence). This CDR3 region has 14 residues. V lost 0 bases and J 7 bases, leaving 9 bases between the germline ends. CDR3 bases: TGTGCCACCAGCAGAGATCTAGTATCTGAAAAACTGTTTTTT. Its translation: CATSRDLVSEKLFF. The full variable domain, its missing parts supplied by reference TRBV15 and TRBJ1-4, is DAMVIQNPRYQVTQFGKPVTLSCSQTLNHNVMYWYQQKSSQAPKLLFHYYDKDFNNEADTPDNFQSRRPNTSFCFLDIRSPGLGDTAMYLCATSRDLVSEKLFFGSGTQLSVL.

At least ten counts were recorded for this clonotype. The chain has TRBV20-1 and TRBJ1-6; 7 bases fit TRBD1. This CDR3 is 16 amino acids long. The V gene end was trimmed by 3 bases and the J gene end by 1 base; junction bases not matched to a gene: 6. Germline V gene sequence: CDR1 DFQATT, CDR2 SNEGSKA (reference sequence). CDR3 loop: CSASRQGWSYNSPLHF. The CDR3, as DNA: TGCAGTGCTAGCAGACAGGGTTGGTCCTATAATTCACCCCTCCACTTT.

In DNA, the CDR3 is TGTGCCAGCAGCTTAGGAGGAGGGTTCTACGAGCAGTACTTC. Translating it yields CASSLGGGFYEQYF. J is TRBJ2-7 and V is TRBV5-6; maybe TRBD2 (6 bases). The V end was cut by 2 bases, the J end by 3 bases, with 12 bases between. This CDR3 contains 14 residues. Germline-derived CDR1 and CDR2 are SGHDT and YYEEEE. The whole variable domain, filled in from reference TRBV5-6 and TRBJ2-7, reads DAGVTQSPTHLIKTRGQQVTLRCSPKSGHDTVSWYQQALGQGPQFIFQYYEEEERQRGNFPDRFSGHQFPNYSSELNVNALLLGDSALYLCASSLGGGFYEQYFGPGTRLTVT.

This clonotype was counted many times. This CDR3 reads CASSPSAGQGEETQYF. The DNA for the CDR3 is TGTGCCAGTAGTCCTTCCGCGGGACAGGGAGAAGAGACCCAGTACTTC. The chain links TRBV19 to TRBJ2-5, with 9 bases fitting TRBD1. The V and J ends lost 5 bases and 3 bases, in that order; junction bases with no gene match: 10. The germline V gene has CDR1 LNHDA and CDR2 SQIVND (reference sequence). This CDR3 is 16 amino acids long.